Included here is one T cell receptor beta chain sequence, with context. What it binds is not known. The germline CDR1 and CDR2 sequences are ENHRY and SYGVKD. The CDR3 has 13 residues. V was cut by 4 bases and J by 3 bases, with 7 bases left in between. The data were taken from a study of T cell responses to AZD1222 COVID-19 vaccine. Study-wide points: Recipients of AZD1222 seropositive at baseline numbered only five or six. Regions left unmutated in variants are reportedly the target of nearly half of spike-specific TCRs. Spike-specific TCR breadth and depth rose after two AZD1222 doses. Donors skewed white British and female; clonal diversity was possibly underestimated.

Profiling relied on immunoSEQ multiplex PCR, and the TCRdb table lists in-frame clones only, not all of them. The data hold about 140,000 clones, with roughly 93% observed a single time. Sequenced material: peripheral blood, taken 28 days after the second AZD1222 dose. This TCR derives from an adult who received the AZD1222 COVID-19 vaccine. This chain uses TRBV10-3 with TRBJ1-5; D gene unclear. This CDR3 is CAISGVHNQPQHF. The CDR3 nucleotides are TGTGCCATCAGTGGAGTCCACAATCAGCCCCAGCATTTT.